The 2 T cell receptor beta chains in this list originate from one sample, sequenced in a study of cytomegalovirus exposure and HLA in healthy donors. Primers: 60 Vbeta forward and 13 Jbeta reverse. Sequencing used immunoSEQ multiplex PCR; TCRdb keeps in-frame clones, though not all of them. The profile shows 70,000 or so clones, 75% to 90% of them singletons. The sequenced sample consisted of PBMCs. The source of these receptors is a woman in her twenties or thirties in good health and CMV-seronegative.

The chain combines TRBV18 with TRBJ1-4, with a possible D match to TRBD1 (6 bases). The germline V gene encodes CDR1 KGHSH and CDR2 LQKENI. The CDR3 has 15 amino acids. Between the trimmed V and J ends, which lost 3 bases and 6 bases, there was a span of 14 bases. In nucleotides, the CDR3 is TGTGCCAGCTCACCCAAGCAGGGGTTGGATGAAAAACTGTTTTTT. The encoded protein is CASSPKQGLDEKLFF.

This clone was counted once. The chain combines TRBV7-7 with TRBJ2-2; 13 nucleotides line up with TRBD2. Germline values: CDR1 SSHAT, CDR2 FNYEAQ (reference sequence). This CDR3 is built from 18 residues. The chain's CDR3 is CASGRLAGGHGNTGELFF. DNA for the CDR3: TGTGCTAGCGGCAGACTAGCGGGAGGCCACGGGAACACCGGGGAGCTGTTTTTT.